The next 30 T cell receptor beta chains were all read from a single sample in a study of blood T cell repertoires in COVID-19. Clones were read by immunoSEQ multiplex PCR, and TCRdb kept only the in-frame ones, dropping some. Here the sample spans about 290,000 clones, just under 90% being singletons. Sequencing was done on a sample of peripheral blood. The receptors come from a woman aged 30 to 39 with COVID-19, enrolled during active disease.

CDR3 nucleotide sequence: TGTGCCAGTAGTCTCCAGAGCGGGTCCAAAAATTCACCCCTCCACTTT. This codes for CASSLQSGSKNSPLHF. The chain joins TRBV19 to TRBJ1-6; no firm D call. Germline loops: CDR1 LNHDA, CDR2 SQIVND (reference sequence). The V end lost 5 bases, the J end lost 7 bases, and 18 bases lay between the germline ends. CDR3 length: 16 amino acids.

The chain carries TRBV24-1 and TRBJ2-2, with TRBD2 identical over 8 bases. Germline loops: CDR1 KGHDR, CDR2 SFDVKD. This CDR3 region has 15 residues. J was trimmed by 7 bases and V by 4 bases; bases with no gene match: 7. The CDR3 protein is CATSETGGLDGELFF. The DNA for the CDR3 is TGTGCCACCAGTGAAACGGGGGGGCTGGACGGGGAGCTGTTTTTT.

The chain joins TRBV25-1 to TRBJ1-1; no clear D gene. CDR1 MGHDK and CDR2 SYGVNS come from the germline V gene. With 8 bases removed from V and 1 base from J, the gap between germline ends came to 8 bases. The CDR3 loop spans 12 amino acids. The CDR3 protein is CASSPGNTEAFF. CDR3 nucleotides: TGTGCCAGCTCCCCAGGGAACACTGAAGCTTTCTTT.

This clone occurred once. The V gene is TRBV11-2, the J gene TRBJ1-3; TRBD1 is a possible D gene (5 bases). There are 18 residues in the CDR3. V was clipped by 0 bases and J by 0 bases, with 15 bases between them. Per the germline V gene, CDR1 is SGHAT and CDR2 is FQNNGV. CDR3 region: CASSLEELGHHSGNTIYF. CDR3 nucleotide sequence: TGTGCCAGCAGCTTAGAGGAATTAGGACACCACTCTGGAAACACCATATATTTT.

V is TRBV6-4 and J is TRBJ2-7, with 7 bases matching TRBD1. V trimming: 7 bases; J trimming: 3 bases; junction bases outside the gene matches: 9. CDR3 length equals 14 residues. The germline V gene encodes CDR1 MRHNA and CDR2 SNTAGT. CDR3 bases: TGTGCCAGCAAACGGGACAGCCTCCTCTACGAGCAGTACTTC. As protein: CASKRDSLLYEQYF.

V gene TRBV6-5 combines with J gene TRBJ2-3, with 7 bases identical to TRBD2. This CDR3 has 13 amino acids. Germline values: CDR1 MNHEY, CDR2 SVGAGI. Losses at the gene ends were 6 bases for V and 1 base for J; bases not matched to a gene: 1. The DNA for the CDR3 is TGTGCCAGCAGACGGGGGGGCACAGATACGCAGTATTTT. This encodes CASRRGGTDTQYF.

The V and J genes are TRBV6-1 and TRBJ2-7, with TRBD1 matching 8 bases. J gave up 7 bases and V 1 base, and 18 bases lay outside the gene matches. Germline-derived CDR1 and CDR2 are MNHNS and SASEGT. CDR3 length equals 18 residues. CDR3 nucleotides: TGTGCCAGCAGTGAAGAGGTCAGGGGGCTTGGTCCTCCTAGGGAGCAGTACTTC. Protein product: CASSEEVRGLGPPREQYF.

This clone was observed a few times. The chain links TRBV4-1 to TRBJ2-7, with 10 bases aligning to TRBD2. The V gene's germline CDR1 is MGHRA and CDR2 YSYEKL. V dropped 5 bases and J dropped 2; count of bases not matched to a gene: 6. The CDR3 is 15 residues long. CDR3 bases: TGCGCCAGCAGCGTACGGACTAGCGGAGCCTACGAGCAGTACTTC. This sequence encodes CASSVRTSGAYEQYF.

The rearrangement uses TRBV19 and TRBJ1-6; D may be TRBD1 (6 bases). Trimming removed 1 base at V and 11 bases at J, with 12 bases between. The CDR3 extends over 14 amino acids. The germline gives CDR1 LNHDA, CDR2 SQIVND (reference sequence). This CDR3 is CASSIVGGETPLHF. Here the CDR3 DNA reads TGTGCCAGTAGTATAGTTGGGGGCGAGACACCCCTCCACTTT.

This rearrangement joins TRBV2 to TRBJ1-5; 7 bases are a match to TRBD1. V gave up 10 bases and J gave up 4 bases; unmatched junction bases: 7. CDR1 SNHLY and CDR2 FYNNEI come from the germline V gene. CDR3 size: 13 residues. The CDR3 sequence is CAISDRANQPQHF. CDR3 bases: TGTGCCATTTCCGACAGGGCAAATCAGCCCCAGCATTTT. Based on the CDR3 plus reference TRBV2 and TRBJ1-5, the full variable domain is EPEVTQTPSHQVTQMGQEVILRCVPISNHLYFYWYRQILGQKVEFLVSFYNNEISEKSEIFDDQFSVERPDGSNFTLKIRSTKLEDSAMYFCAISDRANQPQHFGDGTRLSIL.

This clone was detected once. The chain couples TRBV7-8 to TRBJ2-1, with D hard to call. V lost 3 bases and J lost 2, with 5 bases in between. Germline V gives CDR1 SGHVS, CDR2 FQNEAQ. The CDR3 is made up of 13 amino acids. The CDR3 nucleotides read TGTGCCAGCAGCTTTGGAGCCTACAATGAGCAGTTCTTC. The encoded protein is CASSFGAYNEQFF.

This clone was seen repeatedly, ten times or more. The CDR3: CASSPSGPTMGQYF. The CDR3 DNA sequence: TGTGCCAGCAGCCCCTCGGGTCCTACGATGGGGCAGTACTTC. The chain joins TRBV7-9 to TRBJ2-7; the D is unclear. The CDR3 has 14 amino acids. V was shortened by 5 bases and J by 9 bases, with 20 bases between the two germline ends. Germline V gives CDR1 SEHNR, CDR2 FQNEAQ (reference sequence).

This chain connects TRBV15 to TRBJ2-1; 7 bases map to TRBD2. The CDR3 is made up of 15 amino acids. Unmatched junction bases numbered 7, after V lost 5 bases and J lost 3 bases. Germline CDR1 and CDR2: LNHNV and YYDKDF (reference sequence). CDR3 sequence: CATSRGEGHYNEQFF. Here the CDR3 DNA reads TGTGCCACCAGCCGGGGGGAAGGTCACTACAATGAGCAGTTCTTC.

The CDR3: CASSLAGAGELFF. CDR3 nucleotide sequence: TGTGCCAGCAGCCTAGCAGGCGCCGGGGAGCTGTTTTTT. The chain recombines TRBV6-5 with TRBJ2-2; D is possibly TRBD2 (5 bases). CDR3 size: 13 residues. V was trimmed by 6 bases and J by 6 bases, leaving 11 bases between them. CDR1 and CDR2 (germline): MNHEY, SVGAGI.

The rearrangement uses TRBV28 and TRBJ2-7, with D unclear. Trimming removed 7 bases from V and 5 bases from J, with 15 bases in between. The CDR3 is 13 amino acids. The germline V gene encodes CDR1 MDHEN and CDR2 SYDVKM. Here the CDR3 reads CASTPRRLDEQYF. For the CDR3, the DNA is TGTGCCAGCACTCCTCGGAGACTGGACGAGCAGTACTTC.

The rearrangement links TRBV5-6 to TRBJ1-4; 9 bases agree with TRBD1. V trimming: 3 bases; J trimming: 8 bases; junction bases outside the gene matches: 5. Germline V CDR1 and CDR2: SGHDT, YYEEEE. The CDR3 is 14 amino acids. The CDR3 coding sequence is TGTGCCAGCAGCTCGGAGACAGGGGGAGAAAAACTGTTTTTT. The encoded protein is CASSSETGGEKLFF.

The chain employs TRBV7-9 and TRBJ1-2; a weak D match, TRBD1 (5 bases). The CDR3 is 14 amino acids. V was pared by 0 bases and J by 6 bases, with 11 bases between. Germline values: CDR1 SEHNR, CDR2 FQNEAQ (reference sequence). The DNA of the CDR3 is TGTGCCAGCAGCTTAGCTTTGGGGGGGAATGGCTACACCTTC. Translation gives CASSLALGGNGYTF. Supplemented by reference TRBV7-9 and TRBJ1-2, the full variable domain reads DTGVSQNPRHKITKRGQNVTFRCDPISEHNRLYWYRQTLGQGPEFLTYFQNEAQLEKSRLLSDRFSAERPKGSFSTLEIQRTEQGDSAMYLCASSLALGGNGYTFGSGTRLTVV.

The chain is built from TRBV7-8 and TRBJ1-5, with D tentatively TRBD1 (5 bases). Deletions cut 2 bases from V and 6 bases from J, with 11 bases between. The germline CDR1 and CDR2 sequences are SGHVS and FQNEAQ. The CDR3 loop spans 14 amino acids. The CDR3 loop reads CASSLSRVPQPQHF. DNA for the CDR3: TGTGCCAGCAGCTTATCCAGGGTACCTCAGCCCCAGCATTTT.

The chain is built from TRBV3-1 (or the pseudogene TRBV3-2) and TRBJ2-7, with D maybe TRBD1 (5 bases). V lost 4 bases and J lost 6, with 25 bases in between. Germline V CDR1 and CDR2: LGHDT, YNNKEL (reference sequence). The CDR3 is 17 amino acids. The CDR3 nucleotides read TGTGCCAGCAGCCCGCTCCCCCTGGGCCAGGGTCTTTCCGAGCAGTACTTC. It is translated as CASSPLPLGQGLSEQYF.

This chain connects TRBV19 to TRBJ2-3, with D possibly being TRBD1 (6 bases). CDR1 and CDR2 (germline): LNHDA, SQIVND (reference sequence). V was cut by 3 bases and J by 7 bases, with 17 bases left in between. The CDR3 is 15 residues long. The CDR3: CASSISRGDQNTQYF. The CDR3 nucleotides are TGTGCCAGTAGTATTTCCAGGGGTGATCAGAATACGCAGTATTTT.

This clone was seen ten or more times. The chain links TRBV4-1 to TRBJ2-7; 9 bases are a match to TRBD1. V gave up 1 base and J gave up 6 bases; unmatched junction bases: 13. Per the germline V gene, CDR1 is MGHRA and CDR2 is YSYEKL. This CDR3 is built from 17 residues. The CDR3 DNA is TGCGCCAGCAGCCAAGGGCCTGCCGGGACAGGGTTTTTCGAGCAGTACTTC. Protein: CASSQGPAGTGFFEQYF.

This sequence joins TRBV9 and TRBJ2-3, with a possible D match to TRBD2 (5 bases). Trimming shortened V by 1 base and J by 1 base, and 10 bases separated the two germline ends. The CDR3 length is 15 residues. From germline, CDR1 is SGDLS and CDR2 YYNGEE. The CDR3 nucleotides are TGTGCCAGCAGCGTAACAATCGGGGGCACAGATACGCAGTATTTT. This encodes CASSVTIGGTDTQYF. The variable domain in full, completed from reference TRBV9 and TRBJ2-3, reads DSGVTQTPKHLITATGQRVTLRCSPRSGDLSVYWYQQSLDQGLQFLIQYYNGEERAKGNILERFSAQQFPDLHSELNLSSLELGDSALYFCASSVTIGGTDTQYFGPGTRLTVL.

The chain uses TRBV3-1 (or the pseudogene TRBV3-2) and TRBJ2-7; D is possibly TRBD1 (6 bases). V shed 6 bases and J shed 1 base, with 13 bases lying between them. From germline, CDR1 is LGHDT and CDR2 YNNKEL (reference sequence). There are 14 residues in the CDR3. The CDR3 nucleotides read TGTGCCAGCAGGTCGTGGGACACATCCTACGAGCAGTACTTC. This sequence encodes CASRSWDTSYEQYF.

V gene TRBV4-1 combines with J gene TRBJ2-1, with TRBD2 identical over 9 bases. The V gene's germline CDR1 is MGHRA and CDR2 YSYEKL. The CDR3 spans 16 residues. J gave up 4 bases and V 2 bases, and 6 bases lay outside the gene matches. The CDR3 is CASSQLSGGPYNEQFF. CDR3 DNA: TGCGCCAGCAGCCAACTTAGCGGGGGCCCGTACAATGAGCAGTTCTTC.

V usage is TRBV5-1 and J usage is TRBJ2-3; 8 positions match TRBD1. CDR1 is SGHRS and CDR2 is YFSETQ in the germline V gene. The CDR3 sequence is 15 residues long. Losses at the gene ends were 4 bases for V and 4 bases for J; bases not matched to a gene: 8. CDR3 sequence reads: CASSQGQGWADTQYF. The CDR3 DNA reads as TGCGCCAGCAGCCAAGGACAGGGTTGGGCAGATACGCAGTATTTT.

This chain connects TRBV6-5 to TRBJ2-1, with D maybe TRBD2 (6 bases). Trimming removed 6 bases from V and 0 bases from J, with 6 bases in between. The CDR3 runs 13 residues. Per germline, CDR1 MNHEY and CDR2 SVGAGI. The CDR3 nucleotides are TGTGCCAGCAGCGGGGGCTCCTACAATGAGCAGTTCTTC. Protein sequence: CASSGGSYNEQFF.

The V gene is TRBV6-2 or TRBV6-3, the J gene TRBJ2-3; TRBD2 aligns across 10 bases. V was clipped by 0 bases and J by 4 bases; unmatched bases: 4. This CDR3 is 16 amino acids long. The germline V gene encodes CDR1 MNHEY and CDR2 SVGEGT. The CDR3 DNA follows: TGTGCCAGCAGTTACTCGTATAGCGGGGGGCCAGATACGCAGTATTTT. Its translation is CASSYSYSGGPDTQYF.

This chain joins TRBV5-4 and TRBJ2-5, with a possible D match to TRBD1 (5 bases). The germline V gene has CDR1 SGHNT and CDR2 YYREEE (reference sequence). Deletions cut 4 bases from V and 5 bases from J, with 12 bases between. The CDR3 consists of 13 residues. CDR3 sequence reads: CASSRGTSETQYF. The CDR3 DNA follows: TGTGCCAGCAGCAGGGGAACAAGCGAGACCCAGTACTTC.

The chain links TRBV27 to TRBJ2-5; tentative D call: TRBD2 (5 bases). Germline CDR1 reads MNHEY; CDR2 reads SMNVEV (reference sequence). The CDR3 consists of 12 residues. V lost 6 bases, J lost 1 base, and 6 bases lay in between. The CDR3: CASREGQETQYF. The CDR3 nucleotides read TGTGCCAGCAGAGAGGGCCAAGAGACCCAGTACTTC.

The chain joins TRBV3-1 (or the pseudogene TRBV3-2) to TRBJ2-7, with unresolved D. Between the trimmed V and J ends, which lost 3 bases and 4 bases, there was a span of 7 bases. This CDR3 contains 12 residues. The V gene's germline CDR1 is LGHDT and CDR2 YNNKEL (reference sequence). This CDR3 is CASSHNGYEQYF. Here the CDR3 DNA reads TGTGCCAGCAGCCATAACGGTTACGAGCAGTACTTC.